Presented here are 13 T cell receptor beta chains from one specimen sequenced in a study of cytomegalovirus exposure and HLA in healthy donors. This PCR relied on a set of 60 Vbeta primers and 13 Jbeta primers. Repertoires were generated with immunoSEQ multiplex PCR, while TCRdb's copy carries only in-frame clones and drops some. This sample yields roughly 150,000 clones, of which roughly 80% are seen a single time; around 1.3% belongs to the top ten. The specimen was PBMCs. The receptors were gathered from a female donor in good health and CMV-seronegative.

This chain joins TRBV5-1 and TRBJ1-2; D gene uncertain. Per the germline V gene, CDR1 is SGHRS and CDR2 is YFSETQ. This CDR3 has 14 residues. Trimming cost V 0 bases and J 4 bases, with 10 bases left between them. The CDR3 nucleotides read TGCGCCAGCAGCTTGGGAACAGACATCTATGGCTACACCTTC. Its protein is CASSLGTDIYGYTF.

The V call is TRBV5-1, the J call TRBJ1-1; weak D call: TRBD1 (6 bases). This CDR3 is 14 amino acids long. Germline loops: CDR1 SGHRS, CDR2 YFSETQ. V lost 0 bases and J 5 bases, leaving 11 bases between the germline ends. The CDR3 DNA reads as TGCGCCAGCAGCTTGGGTTGGGGGCAGACTGAAGCTTTCTTT. Residues: CASSLGWGQTEAFF.

The chain combines TRBV7-9 with TRBJ2-5, with D perhaps TRBD2 (5 bases). The CDR3 is made up of 13 amino acids. Germline V lookup: CDR1 SEHNR, CDR2 FQNEAQ (reference sequence). V gave up 5 bases and J gave up 3 bases, with 10 bases separating them. The CDR3 nucleotides are TGTGCCAGCAGCCTTGGACTGGAAGAGACCCAGTACTTC. Translation: CASSLGLEETQYF.

This chain joins TRBV6-6 and TRBJ2-7; a possible D gene is TRBD2 (5 bases). Trimming stripped 3 bases from V and 5 bases from J, with 5 bases between. Per the germline V gene, CDR1 is MNHNY and CDR2 is SVGAGI (reference sequence). The CDR3 contains 11 residues. This CDR3 is CASSYSDEQYF. The CDR3 region has the DNA TGTGCCAGCAGTTATAGCGACGAGCAGTACTTC.

The V gene is TRBV19, the J gene TRBJ2-1; 7 bases are a match to TRBD2. CDR3 length: 17 residues. Trimming removed 3 bases from V and 3 bases from J; junction bases left unmatched: 11. Germline CDR1 and CDR2: LNHDA and SQIVND (reference sequence). The CDR3 DNA sequence: TGTGCCAGTAGTATGGGCCCCTCGGGCGGGAGCTACAATGAGCAGTTCTTC. It is translated as CASSMGPSGGSYNEQFF.

This clone was recorded a few times. This chain links TRBV6-5 with TRBJ2-7, with TRBD2 matching over 7 bases. V was pared by 5 bases and J by 2 bases, with 6 bases of the junction left unmatched. Germline-derived CDR1 and CDR2 are MNHEY and SVGAGI. The CDR3 runs 14 residues. Written as DNA, the CDR3 is TGTGCCAGCAGTAGGTTAGCGGGTACCTACGAGCAGTACTTC. Translation: CASSRLAGTYEQYF.

This rearrangement joins TRBV6-1 to TRBJ2-5, with D perhaps matching TRBD2 (6 bases). V was trimmed by 4 bases and J by 5 bases, leaving 14 bases between them. This CDR3 comprises 14 residues. Germline V lookup: CDR1 MNHNS, CDR2 SASEGT. CDR3 DNA sequence: TGTGCCAGCAGTGGCAGTAGCGGTGGCGAGACCCAGTACTTC. Protein sequence: CASSGSSGGETQYF.

This chain connects TRBV28 to TRBJ2-7; 11 positions agree with TRBD1. V was pared by 7 bases and J by 5 bases, with 10 bases of the junction left unmatched. The CDR3 contains 15 residues. Per the germline V gene, CDR1 is MDHEN and CDR2 is SYDVKM. Here the CDR3 DNA reads TGTGCCAGCACCCCCCGGACAGGGGGCTTCAACGAGCAGTACTTC. This encodes CASTPRTGGFNEQYF.

This clone was observed a few times. The genes are TRBV29-1 and TRBJ1-4; the match to TRBD1 covers 9 bases. After removal of 4 bases from V and 6 bases from J, the junction contained 9 bases not matched to a gene. The CDR3 has 15 residues. From germline, CDR1 is SQVTM and CDR2 ANQGSEA. This CDR3 is CSVGDRERSDEKLFF. In DNA, the CDR3 is TGCAGCGTTGGGGACAGGGAAAGGTCTGATGAAAAACTGTTTTTT.

This clone was recorded a few times. The chain has TRBV13 and TRBJ2-7; D might be TRBD2 (6 bases). The length of the CDR3 is 13 residues. V was shortened by 1 base and J by 5 bases, with 9 bases between the two germline ends. Germline lookup yields CDR1 PRHDT and CDR2 FYEKMQ (reference sequence). The CDR3 sequence: CASSLAGVHEQYF. CDR3 in DNA: TGTGCCAGCAGCTTAGCGGGAGTCCACGAGCAGTACTTC.

The genes are TRBV11-3 and TRBJ2-7, with D unclear. Germline V CDR1 and CDR2: SGHNT, YENEEA. CDR3 length: 13 residues. V was shortened by 5 bases and J by 1 base, with 9 bases between the two germline ends. The CDR3 sequence: CASSVGVSYEQYF. The CDR3 nucleotides read TGTGCCAGCAGCGTCGGAGTGTCCTACGAGCAGTACTTC.

The chain has TRBV28 and TRBJ1-2; D perhaps matches TRBD1 (5 bases). This CDR3 contains 11 residues. Germline V gene sequence: CDR1 MDHEN, CDR2 SYDVKM. V lost 10 bases, J lost 4 bases, and 10 bases lay in between. In nucleotides, the CDR3 is TGTGCCACGGGAGGGGTCTATGGCTACACCTTC. Amino acids: CATGGVYGYTF.

The chain employs TRBV2 and TRBJ2-1; the match to TRBD1 covers 9 bases. Germline trimming cut 4 bases from V and 2 bases from J; bases unmatched to any gene: 3. CDR3 size: 15 residues. Looked up from germline, CDR1 is SNHLY and CDR2 is FYNNEI. CDR3 in amino acids: CASSGDRGTYNEQFF. The CDR3 nucleotides are TGTGCCAGCAGTGGTGACAGGGGGACCTACAATGAGCAGTTCTTC.